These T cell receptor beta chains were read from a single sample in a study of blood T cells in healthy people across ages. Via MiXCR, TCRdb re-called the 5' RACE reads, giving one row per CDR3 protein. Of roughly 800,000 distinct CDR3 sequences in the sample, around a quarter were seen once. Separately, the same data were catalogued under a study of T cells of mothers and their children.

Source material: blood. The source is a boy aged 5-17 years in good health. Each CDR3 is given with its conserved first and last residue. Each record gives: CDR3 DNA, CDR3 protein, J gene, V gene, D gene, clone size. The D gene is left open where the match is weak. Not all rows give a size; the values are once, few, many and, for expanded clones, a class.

CDR3 DNA: TGTGCCTGTTACAGGGACCACACTGAAGCTTTCTTT
CDR3 protein: CACYRDHTEAFF
J gene: TRBJ1-1
V gene: TRBV7-9
D gene: -
clone size: -

CDR3 DNA: TGTGCCAGCAGCTTGGGGGGTACCTACAATGAGCAGTTCTTC
CDR3 protein: CASSLGGTYNEQFF
J gene: TRBJ2-1
V gene: TRBV7-2
D gene: -
clone size: many

CDR3 DNA: TGCAGCGTAGATTTGGGGACACATCCGATCAATGAGCAGTTCTTC
CDR3 protein: CSVDLGTHPINEQFF
J gene: TRBJ2-1
V gene: TRBV29-1
D gene: -
clone size: -

CDR3 DNA: TGTGCCAGCAGTTCCCAGGGGGCTCTCCTTGAGCAGTTCTTC
CDR3 protein: CASSSQGALLEQFF
J gene: TRBJ2-1
V gene: TRBV13
D gene: TRBD1
clone size: -

CDR3 DNA: TGTGCCAGCAGCTTAGCTGGGCTCCCGTCCTCCTACGAGCAGTACTTC
CDR3 protein: CASSLAGLPSSYEQYF
J gene: TRBJ2-7
V gene: TRBV7-8
D gene: -
clone size: -

CDR3 DNA: TGTGCCATCAAGGGGATGGGCGCGGGAGAGACCCAGTACTTC
CDR3 protein: CAIKGMGAGETQYF
J gene: TRBJ2-5
V gene: TRBV10-3
D gene: -
clone size: few

CDR3 DNA: TGCGCCAGCAGCCAGGTGAGAGCAGGGGATGAGCAGTTCTTC
CDR3 protein: CASSQVRAGDEQFF
J gene: TRBJ2-1
V gene: TRBV4-1
D gene: -
clone size: few

CDR3 DNA: TGTGCCAGCAGCTGGGTCGGGGCCTACGAGCAGTACTTC
CDR3 protein: CASSWVGAYEQYF
J gene: TRBJ2-7
V gene: TRBV5-6
D gene: -
clone size: -

CDR3 DNA: TGTGCCAGCAGCCCGGGGACAGCCCGTTCCTACGAGCAGTACTTC
CDR3 protein: CASSPGTARSYEQYF
J gene: TRBJ2-7
V gene: TRBV7-2
D gene: TRBD1
clone size: -

CDR3 DNA: TGTGCCAGCAGTAGCTATTCGGAGCAGGACTTAGGCTATGGCTACACCTTC
CDR3 protein: CASSSYSEQDLGYGYTF
J gene: TRBJ1-2
V gene: TRBV6-1
D gene: -
clone size: -

CDR3 DNA: TGCGCCAGCAAAGGACCAGATACGCAGTATTTT
CDR3 protein: CASKGPDTQYF
J gene: TRBJ2-3
V gene: TRBV5-1
D gene: -
clone size: -

CDR3 DNA: TGTGCCAGCAGACCGGGGACAGCCTATAATTCACCCCTCCACTTT
CDR3 protein: CASRPGTAYNSPLHF
J gene: TRBJ1-6
V gene: TRBV27
D gene: TRBD1
clone size: -

CDR3 DNA: TGTGCCAGCAGCTTACGGGGACAGGGAATCGCCTACGAGCAGTACTTC
CDR3 protein: CASSLRGQGIAYEQYF
J gene: TRBJ2-7
V gene: TRBV7-9
D gene: TRBD1
clone size: -

CDR3 DNA: TGTGCCAGCAGTCGGGAACGGGACTATGGCTACACCTTC
CDR3 protein: CASSRERDYGYTF
J gene: TRBJ1-2
V gene: TRBV12-3/TRBV12-4
D gene: -
clone size: few

CDR3 DNA: TGTGCCAGCAGCGCAGGACTAGCGGGGAACACCGGGGAGCTGTTTTTT
CDR3 protein: CASSAGLAGNTGELFF
J gene: TRBJ2-2
V gene: TRBV7-9
D gene: TRBD2
clone size: few

CDR3 DNA: TGTGCCAGCAGCCCCGGTAGCCCCAACTATGGCTACACCTTC
CDR3 protein: CASSPGSPNYGYTF
J gene: TRBJ1-2
V gene: TRBV14
D gene: -
clone size: few

CDR3 DNA: TGCAGCGTTGAAAAGGGGGTATATGGCTACACCTTC
CDR3 protein: CSVEKGVYGYTF
J gene: TRBJ1-2
V gene: TRBV29-1
D gene: -
clone size: -

CDR3 DNA: TGTGCCAGTCGGGCAGGGAACACCGGGGAGCTGTTTTTT
CDR3 protein: CASRAGNTGELFF
J gene: TRBJ2-2
V gene: TRBV19
D gene: -
clone size: -

CDR3 DNA: TGCAGTGCTAGAGATAGGGCTAGCGGTACCTACGAGCAGTACTTC
CDR3 protein: CSARDRASGTYEQYF
J gene: TRBJ2-7
V gene: TRBV20-1
D gene: TRBD2
clone size: -

CDR3 DNA: TGTGCCAGCAGCTCAACTAGCGGGACAAGTAATGAGCAGTTCTTC
CDR3 protein: CASSSTSGTSNEQFF
J gene: TRBJ2-1
V gene: TRBV11-2
D gene: TRBD2
clone size: few

CDR3 DNA: TGTGCCAGCACCCATGGGGACAGGGGTCAGGATACGCAGTATTTT
CDR3 protein: CASTHGDRGQDTQYF
J gene: TRBJ2-3
V gene: TRBV6-1
D gene: TRBD1
clone size: -

CDR3 DNA: TGTGCCAGCAGTGGGAGCGGGGGGAGACAAGAGACCCAGTACTTC
CDR3 protein: CASSGSGGRQETQYF
J gene: TRBJ2-5
V gene: TRBV27
D gene: TRBD2
clone size: few

CDR3 DNA: TGTGCCAGCAGCCCCTATAGCGGGGGGACTACAGATACGCAGTATTTT
CDR3 protein: CASSPYSGGTTDTQYF
J gene: TRBJ2-3
V gene: TRBV4-2
D gene: TRBD2
clone size: -

CDR3 DNA: TGCAGTGCCCCGGGAGGGAGCACAGATACGCAGTATTTT
CDR3 protein: CSAPGGSTDTQYF
J gene: TRBJ2-3
V gene: TRBV20-1
D gene: TRBD2
clone size: few

CDR3 DNA: TGTGCCAGCAGGACGGGACAGGGGATATATGAGCAGTTCTTC
CDR3 protein: CASRTGQGIYEQFF
J gene: TRBJ2-1
V gene: TRBV6-5
D gene: TRBD1
clone size: few

CDR3 DNA: TGTGCCAGCAGCTCCGACGGTGGCTCCTACAATGAGCAGTTCTTC
CDR3 protein: CASSSDGGSYNEQFF
J gene: TRBJ2-1
V gene: TRBV7-3
D gene: -
clone size: few

CDR3 DNA: TGCGCCAGCAGTGAGGAAGGGTCCACCGGGGAGCTGTTTTTT
CDR3 protein: CASSEEGSTGELFF
J gene: TRBJ2-2
V gene: TRBV10-1
D gene: -
clone size: few

CDR3 DNA: TGTGCCAGCAGCCGTGGACAGGTCAGGGCCGAGCAGTACTTC
CDR3 protein: CASSRGQVRAEQYF
J gene: TRBJ2-7
V gene: TRBV12-3/TRBV12-4
D gene: TRBD1
clone size: -